These T cell receptor beta chains were read from a single sample in a study of blood T cells in healthy people across ages. TCRdb re-called the 5' RACE reads through MiXCR, storing one row per CDR3 protein. The sample shows fewer than 1.5 million distinct CDR3 sequences, 42% of them seen only once. The specimen was blood. The receptors were gathered from a woman younger than 30 in good health. Each CDR3 is given with its conserved first and last residue. A D gene is named only where the DNA matches it firmly. A clone size is listed for some rows: how often the clone was seen (once, few, many), or a class if it is expanded.

J gene: TRBJ2-5; clone size: NA; V gene: TRBV12-3/TRBV12-4; D gene: NA; CDR3 length: 16; CDR3 DNA: TGTGCCAGCAGTGGTTCGGACAGTGGAGTTCAAGAGACCCAGTACTTC; CDR3 protein: CASSGSDSGVQETQYF
J gene: TRBJ1-2; clone size: NA; V gene: TRBV2; D gene: NA; CDR3 length: 18; CDR3 DNA: TGTGCCAGCAGTGAAAGTGGGGCCTTTCCAATGGGGAACTATGGCTACACCTTC; CDR3 protein: CASSESGAFPMGNYGYTF
J gene: TRBJ1-2; clone size: NA; V gene: TRBV6-1; D gene: NA; CDR3 length: 14; CDR3 DNA: TGTGCCAACTCGAAAGCGGGACGCGACTATGGCTACACCTTC; CDR3 protein: CANSKAGRDYGYTF
J gene: TRBJ2-7; clone size: few; V gene: TRBV7-9; D gene: TRBD2; CDR3 length: 14; CDR3 DNA: TGTGCCAGCAGCTTTTCTAGCGGGAGCGACGAGCAGTACTTC; CDR3 protein: CASSFSSGSDEQYF
J gene: TRBJ2-7; clone size: NA; V gene: TRBV6-5; D gene: TRBD2; CDR3 length: 14; CDR3 DNA: TGTGCCAGCAGTTACTCTAGCGGGAGTTACGAGCAGTACTTC; CDR3 protein: CASSYSSGSYEQYF
J gene: TRBJ2-7; clone size: NA; V gene: TRBV4-2; D gene: NA; CDR3 length: 16; CDR3 DNA: TGTGCCAGCAGCCAACTTACAGGGCTTCCCGCCTACGAGCAGTACTTC; CDR3 protein: CASSQLTGLPAYEQYF
J gene: TRBJ1-1; clone size: NA; V gene: TRBV7-2; D gene: NA; CDR3 length: 13; CDR3 DNA: TGTGCCAGCAGCCTCCACCATGGGACTGAAGCTTTCTTT; CDR3 protein: CASSLHHGTEAFF
J gene: TRBJ1-1; clone size: NA; V gene: TRBV10-3; D gene: NA; CDR3 length: 17; CDR3 DNA: TGTGCCATCAGTGAGTCCCAGGGGCAGGGGTTGAACACTGAAGCTTTCTTT; CDR3 protein: CAISESQGQGLNTEAFF
J gene: TRBJ1-5; clone size: many; V gene: TRBV7-9; D gene: NA; CDR3 length: 13; CDR3 DNA: TGTGCCAGCAGCAAAAAAGACAGCCAGCCCCAGCATTTT; CDR3 protein: CASSKKDSQPQHF
J gene: TRBJ2-1; clone size: NA; V gene: TRBV2; D gene: TRBD2; CDR3 length: 19; CDR3 DNA: TGTGCCAGCAGTGACCCCGGGACTAGCGGGAAGAGCTCCTACAATGAGCAGTTCTTC; CDR3 protein: CASSDPGTSGKSSYNEQFF
J gene: TRBJ2-6; clone size: NA; V gene: TRBV11-3; D gene: NA; CDR3 length: 15; CDR3 DNA: TGTGCCAGCAGCTTAGCCGTCGGTGGGGCCAACGTCCTGACTTTC; CDR3 protein: CASSLAVGGANVLTF
J gene: TRBJ1-6; clone size: NA; V gene: TRBV7-9; D gene: NA; CDR3 length: 15; CDR3 DNA: TGTGCGACCCGGGAACTGAGCTCCTATAATTCACCCCTCCACTTT; CDR3 protein: CATRELSSYNSPLHF
J gene: TRBJ2-7; clone size: NA; V gene: TRBV5-4; D gene: TRBD2; CDR3 length: 16; CDR3 DNA: TGTGCCAGCAGCCCTCGGGCGACTAGCTCCTACAATGAGCAGTACTTC; CDR3 protein: CASSPRATSSYNEQYF
J gene: TRBJ2-1; clone size: few; V gene: TRBV20-1; D gene: NA; CDR3 length: 12; CDR3 DNA: TGCAGTGCTAGGGTCATTAACAATGAGCAGTTCTTC; CDR3 protein: CSARVINNEQFF
J gene: TRBJ2-1; clone size: NA; V gene: TRBV7-2; D gene: NA; CDR3 length: 14; CDR3 DNA: TGTGCCAGCAGCTTAAGGGACCGAGCGAAGGAGCAGTTCTTC; CDR3 protein: CASSLRDRAKEQFF
J gene: TRBJ2-5; clone size: NA; V gene: TRBV7-9; D gene: NA; CDR3 length: 14; CDR3 DNA: TGTGCCAGCAGCCCTGGACAGATTAGGGAGACCCAGTACTTC; CDR3 protein: CASSPGQIRETQYF
J gene: TRBJ2-1; clone size: few; V gene: TRBV10-3; D gene: NA; CDR3 length: 12; CDR3 DNA: TGTGCCATCAGTGACCACGGGACCCCGAAGTTCTTC; CDR3 protein: CAISDHGTPKFF
J gene: TRBJ2-7; clone size: few; V gene: TRBV10-3; D gene: TRBD2; CDR3 length: 14; CDR3 DNA: TGTGCCATCAGTGAGGCGGGGGGCCCCTACGAGCAGTACTTC; CDR3 protein: CAISEAGGPYEQYF
J gene: TRBJ2-7; clone size: NA; V gene: TRBV21-1; D gene: NA; CDR3 length: 20; CDR3 DNA: TGTGCCAGCAGCAAAGCGGATTTGCAGGGGGGACGGTGGGGAGAATGTGAGCAGTACTTC; CDR3 protein: CASSKADLQGGRWGECEQYF
J gene: TRBJ2-7; clone size: few; V gene: TRBV4-1; D gene: TRBD2; CDR3 length: 16; CDR3 DNA: TGCGCCAGCAGCCAGTCGACAACTAGCGGGGCCTACGAGCAGTACTTC; CDR3 protein: CASSQSTTSGAYEQYF
J gene: TRBJ1-1; clone size: NA; V gene: TRBV27; D gene: NA; CDR3 length: 17; CDR3 DNA: TGTGCCAGCAGTTCGACCTCCGTAGGGACGTCGAACACTGAAGCTTTCTTT; CDR3 protein: CASSSTSVGTSNTEAFF
J gene: TRBJ2-3; clone size: few; V gene: TRBV18; D gene: NA; CDR3 length: 14; CDR3 DNA: TGTGCCAGCTCGGAGCGCACACCGGAAGATACGCAGTATTTT; CDR3 protein: CASSERTPEDTQYF
J gene: TRBJ2-7; clone size: few; V gene: TRBV11-2; D gene: NA; CDR3 length: 17; CDR3 DNA: TGTGCCAGCAGCTTAGGTGTTCTCGGGGGCCCCTCCTACGAGCAGTACTTC; CDR3 protein: CASSLGVLGGPSYEQYF
J gene: TRBJ2-7; clone size: NA; V gene: TRBV5-4; D gene: NA; CDR3 length: 15; CDR3 DNA: TGTGCCAGCAGCTTGTGGGCTAAGCTCCACTACGAGCAGTACTTC; CDR3 protein: CASSLWAKLHYEQYF
J gene: TRBJ2-3; clone size: few; V gene: TRBV28; D gene: TRBD1; CDR3 length: 16; CDR3 DNA: TGTGCCAGCAGTCTAGGACAGGGACTGGAGGCAGATACGCAGTATTTT; CDR3 protein: CASSLGQGLEADTQYF
J gene: TRBJ2-5; clone size: few; V gene: TRBV20-1; D gene: NA; CDR3 length: 13; CDR3 DNA: TGCAGTGCTGGTGGGGCCGCACACAATGAGCAGTACTTC; CDR3 protein: CSAGGAAHNEQYF
J gene: TRBJ2-4; clone size: NA; V gene: TRBV27; D gene: NA; CDR3 length: 14; CDR3 DNA: TGTGCCAGCAGTTTATACGGTACACAGGGCATTCGGTACTTC; CDR3 protein: CASSLYGTQGIRYF
J gene: TRBJ2-1; clone size: few; V gene: TRBV6-1; D gene: TRBD2; CDR3 length: 15; CDR3 DNA: TGTGCCAGCAGCCCAAGACTAGCGGGACTAAATGAGCAGTTCTTC; CDR3 protein: CASSPRLAGLNEQFF
J gene: TRBJ2-7; clone size: NA; V gene: TRBV18; D gene: NA; CDR3 length: 13; CDR3 DNA: TGTGCCAGCTCACCGGGACTCCGCGGCGAGCAGTACTTC; CDR3 protein: CASSPGLRGEQYF
J gene: TRBJ1-2; clone size: NA; V gene: TRBV29-1; D gene: NA; CDR3 length: 12; CDR3 DNA: TGCAGCGTCCCAGGGATACTTCATGGCTACACCTTC; CDR3 protein: CSVPGILHGYTF
J gene: TRBJ2-3; clone size: few; V gene: TRBV14; D gene: TRBD2; CDR3 length: 16; CDR3 DNA: TGTGCCAGCAGTCGGACTAGCGGACCCAATCGGGATACGCAGTATTTT; CDR3 protein: CASSRTSGPNRDTQYF
J gene: TRBJ2-3; clone size: NA; V gene: TRBV6-5; D gene: NA; CDR3 length: 15; CDR3 DNA: TGTGCCAGCAGCCTTCTAGGTAGCCTCACAGATACGCAGTATTTT; CDR3 protein: CASSLLGSLTDTQYF
J gene: TRBJ2-5; clone size: few; V gene: TRBV27; D gene: NA; CDR3 length: 11; CDR3 DNA: TGTGCCAGCAGGGACTTAGAGACCCAGTACTTC; CDR3 protein: CASRDLETQYF
J gene: TRBJ1-5; clone size: NA; V gene: TRBV5-6; D gene: NA; CDR3 length: 15; CDR3 DNA: TGTGCCAGCAGCTGGGGGGTGGAGAGGGGTCAGCCCCAGCATTTT; CDR3 protein: CASSWGVERGQPQHF
J gene: TRBJ1-5; clone size: few; V gene: TRBV3-1; D gene: TRBD1; CDR3 length: 15; CDR3 DNA: TGTGCCAGCAGCTTAGGACAGGGGGCCGGTCAGCCCCAGCATTTT; CDR3 protein: CASSLGQGAGQPQHF
J gene: TRBJ1-1; clone size: few; V gene: TRBV4-1; D gene: NA; CDR3 length: 15; CDR3 DNA: TGCGCCAGCAGCCAACACGGTCTCGCGGCCACTGAAGCTTTCTTT; CDR3 protein: CASSQHGLAATEAFF
J gene: TRBJ2-1; clone size: NA; V gene: TRBV7-9; D gene: TRBD2; CDR3 length: 14; CDR3 DNA: TGTGCCAGCAGCCAGGGACTAGCGGAGGATGAGCAGTTCTTC; CDR3 protein: CASSQGLAEDEQFF
J gene: TRBJ1-5; clone size: NA; V gene: TRBV6-5; D gene: NA; CDR3 length: 14; CDR3 DNA: TGTGCCAGCAAGATGGATTATAGCAATCAGCCCCAGCATTTT; CDR3 protein: CASKMDYSNQPQHF
J gene: TRBJ2-7; clone size: NA; V gene: TRBV5-1; D gene: TRBD1; CDR3 length: 17; CDR3 DNA: TGCGCCAGCAGATTGGGGGCAAATACAGGGGGCCGCTACGAGCAGTACTTC; CDR3 protein: CASRLGANTGGRYEQYF
J gene: TRBJ2-1; clone size: NA; V gene: TRBV15; D gene: NA; CDR3 length: 13; CDR3 DNA: TGTGCCACCAGCAGGGACCGGTACAATGAGCAGTTCTTC; CDR3 protein: CATSRDRYNEQFF
J gene: TRBJ1-2; clone size: NA; V gene: TRBV4-1; D gene: TRBD1; CDR3 length: 17; CDR3 DNA: TGCGCCAGCAGCCAAGAGACGACAGGGACATTTCCAAGACGCTACACCTTC; CDR3 protein: CASSQETTGTFPRRYTF
J gene: TRBJ1-5; clone size: once; V gene: TRBV9; D gene: TRBD1; CDR3 length: 16; CDR3 DNA: TGTGCCAGCAGCGTAGTGACAGGGGGTAACAATCAGCCCCAGCATTTT; CDR3 protein: CASSVVTGGNNQPQHF
J gene: TRBJ1-5; clone size: many; V gene: TRBV6-5; D gene: NA; CDR3 length: 13; CDR3 DNA: TGTGCCAGCAGTTGGACAGGCAATCAGCCCCAGCATTTT; CDR3 protein: CASSWTGNQPQHF
J gene: TRBJ2-5; clone size: NA; V gene: TRBV2; D gene: TRBD1; CDR3 length: 14; CDR3 DNA: TGTGCCAGCAATCGGGACAGGCAACAAGAGACCCAGTACTTC; CDR3 protein: CASNRDRQQETQYF
J gene: TRBJ2-5; clone size: many; V gene: TRBV6-5; D gene: NA; CDR3 length: 13; CDR3 DNA: TGTGCCAGCAGTTACTCAGACGGAGAGACCCAGTACTTC; CDR3 protein: CASSYSDGETQYF
J gene: TRBJ2-7; clone size: NA; V gene: TRBV6-5; D gene: TRBD1; CDR3 length: 12; CDR3 DNA: TGTGCCAGCAGCAATTCAGGGGGAGAGCAGTACTTC; CDR3 protein: CASSNSGGEQYF
J gene: TRBJ2-1; clone size: few; V gene: TRBV7-9; D gene: NA; CDR3 length: 14; CDR3 DNA: TGTGCCAGCAGCTTAGTCCCTCCGGGCAATGAGCAGTTCTTC; CDR3 protein: CASSLVPPGNEQFF
J gene: TRBJ2-7; clone size: few; V gene: TRBV7-9; D gene: NA; CDR3 length: 13; CDR3 DNA: TGTGCCAGCAGCTTAAGGGACCTAGGCGAGCAGTACTTC; CDR3 protein: CASSLRDLGEQYF
J gene: TRBJ2-3; clone size: few; V gene: TRBV12-3/TRBV12-4; D gene: TRBD2; CDR3 length: 14; CDR3 DNA: TGTGCCAGCAGTGCCGCTAGCGGGGGGGATACGCAGTATTTT; CDR3 protein: CASSAASGGDTQYF
J gene: TRBJ1-5; clone size: NA; V gene: TRBV4-1; D gene: NA; CDR3 length: 16; CDR3 DNA: TGCGCCAGCAGTCTTAATCTCCGGGCCAGCAATCAGCCCCAGCATTTT; CDR3 protein: CASSLNLRASNQPQHF
J gene: TRBJ1-3; clone size: NA; V gene: TRBV5-4; D gene: TRBD1; CDR3 length: 18; CDR3 DNA: TGTGCCAGCAGCCGAACCGGAGGGGGCCCACATACAGGAAACACCATATATTTT; CDR3 protein: CASSRTGGGPHTGNTIYF